The source of this TCR beta chain is a study of T cells after yellow fever vaccination. TCRdb re-called the 5' RACE reads through MiXCR, storing one row per CDR3 protein. This sample has tens of thousands of distinct CDR3 sequences, with roughly 7.4% found just once. Per the germline V gene, CDR1 is SEHNR and CDR2 is FQNEAQ (reference sequence). CDR3 length: 14 residues. V lost 5 bases, J lost 8 bases, and 15 bases lay in between. This clonotype has at least ten counts. This sequence was found in a man aged 18 to 30 who received the YFV17D yellow fever vaccine. The rearrangement uses TRBV7-9 and TRBJ1-4; a weak D match, TRBD1 (5 bases). The specimen was CD8+ T cells sorted from PBMCs, collected roughly 14 days after the first yellow fever vaccination. This chain's CDR3 is CASSLWGRREKLFF. The CDR3 region has the DNA TGTGCCAGCAGCCTCTGGGGACGGCGAGAAAAACTGTTTTTT.